Listed here are 9 T cell receptor beta chains from one sample, sequenced in a study of blood T cell repertoires in COVID-19. Using immunoSEQ multiplex PCR, the repertoire was profiled, and TCRdb retains in-frame clones only, with some absent. The sample has 150,000 to 200,000 clones; over 75% are singletons. The source material was peripheral blood. The receptor set was obtained from a man aged 35-49 years with active or convalescent COVID-19.

The chain combines TRBV27 with TRBJ1-2; TRBD1 matches 8 bases. The V gene end was trimmed by 6 bases and the J gene end by 4 bases; junction bases not matched to a gene: 7. The CDR3 spans 14 residues. CDR1 is MNHEY, CDR2 SMNVEV, per germline (reference sequence). This CDR3 reads CASSRGQGFYGYTF. The CDR3, as DNA: TGTGCCAGCAGCCGCGGACAGGGCTTCTATGGCTACACCTTC.

The chain uses TRBV29-1 and TRBJ1-1, with 7 bases matching TRBD1. This CDR3 spans 13 amino acids. V trimming: 7 bases; J trimming: 6 bases; junction bases outside the gene matches: 11. Germline-derived CDR1 and CDR2 are SQVTM and ANQGSEA. CDR3 sequence: CSGRQGGRSEAFF. CDR3 coding DNA: TGCAGCGGTCGACAGGGTGGGAGGTCTGAAGCTTTCTTT.

J is TRBJ1-2 and V is TRBV28, with unresolved D. In germline, CDR1 is MDHEN, CDR2 SYDVKM. Trimming left V 3 bases short and J 9 bases short, with 14 bases between. The CDR3 has 13 residues. CDR3 residues: CASSFAGRPSYTF. The DNA for the CDR3 is TGTGCCAGCAGTTTTGCCGGGAGGCCAAGCTACACCTTC.

V is TRBV2 and J is TRBJ1-6; TRBD1 aligns across 9 bases. Looked up from germline, CDR1 is SNHLY and CDR2 is FYNNEI. V gave up 5 bases and J gave up 5 bases; unmatched junction bases: 4. The CDR3 extends over 15 amino acids. The CDR3 spells CASSPDRGHNSPLHF. In DNA, the CDR3 is TGTGCCAGCAGTCCGGACAGGGGCCATAATTCACCCCTCCACTTT.

The chain combines TRBV13 with TRBJ1-1; D perhaps matches TRBD1 (5 bases). The V gene's germline CDR1 is PRHDT and CDR2 FYEKMQ (reference sequence). Between the trimmed V and J ends, which lost 6 bases and 5 bases, there was a span of 10 bases. The CDR3 runs to 12 residues. CDR3: CASSPQGTEAFF. CDR3 coding DNA: TGTGCCAGCAGTCCTCAGGGAACTGAAGCTTTCTTT.

V gene TRBV14 combines with J gene TRBJ2-6; D might be TRBD1 (5 bases). The CDR3 sequence is 18 residues long. The V gene lost 1 base and the J gene lost 0 bases, with 13 bases spanning the gap. The germline V gene encodes CDR1 SGHDN and CDR2 FVKESK. The CDR3 region has the DNA TGTGCCAGCAGCCAAGGGTACAGGTTTTTCTCTGGGGCCAACGTCCTGACTTTC. Its translation is CASSQGYRFFSGANVLTF.

V usage is TRBV2 and J usage is TRBJ1-4; tentative D call: TRBD1 (6 bases). This CDR3 contains 14 residues. CDR1 is SNHLY and CDR2 is FYNNEI in the germline V gene. The V and J ends lost 3 bases and 9 bases respectively, with 14 bases between them. The CDR3 bases are TGTGCCAGCAGTGAGGGGGCCGGGGAAAAAAAACTGTTTTTT. It translates to CASSEGAGEKKLFF. Filled out from reference TRBV2 and TRBJ1-4, the complete variable domain reads EPEVTQTPSHQVTQMGQEVILRCVPISNHLYFYWYRQILGQKVEFLVSFYNNEISEKSEIFDDQFSVERPDGSNFTLKIRSTKLEDSAMYFCASSEGAGEKKLFFGSGTQLSVL.

The rearrangement uses TRBV6-2 or TRBV6-3 and TRBJ2-5, with 7 bases matching TRBD1. V lost 5 bases and J lost 0; bases outside the gene matches: 6. Germline CDR1 is MNHEY and CDR2 is SVGEGT. The CDR3 has 15 amino acids. This CDR3 is CASSRDRRYQETQYF. The CDR3 nucleotides are TGTGCCAGCAGTCGGGACAGAAGGTACCAAGAGACCCAGTACTTC.

This clone was recorded once. The chain couples TRBV7-9 to TRBJ2-2; 10 nucleotides agree with TRBD2. CDR3 length: 16 residues. Germline values: CDR1 SEHNR, CDR2 FQNEAQ (reference sequence). V was clipped by 2 bases and J by 7 bases; unmatched bases: 7. CDR3 nucleotides: TGTGCCAGCAGCTTACAGCGGGGGGGCCTCGACGGGGAGCTGTTTTTT. This encodes CASSLQRGGLDGELFF. The full variable domain, its missing parts supplied by reference TRBV7-9 and TRBJ2-2, is DTGVSQNPRHKITKRGQNVTFRCDPISEHNRLYWYRQTLGQGPEFLTYFQNEAQLEKSRLLSDRFSAERPKGSFSTLEIQRTEQGDSAMYLCASSLQRGGLDGELFFGEGSRLTVL.